In its sample, the clone carrying this T cell receptor beta chain was seen a few times. Antigen unknown. The protocol was immunoSEQ multiplex PCR, while the TCRdb copy is restricted to in-frame clones and leaves out a portion. Of 110,000 or so clones listed, about 85% were seen once; the top ten hold 4% to 4.5%. Looked up from germline, CDR1 is GTSNPN and CDR2 is SVGIG (reference sequence). V gave up 1 base and J gave up 3 bases, with 10 bases separating them. The CDR3 is 14 amino acids. These data belong to a study of cytomegalovirus exposure and HLA in healthy donors. In the study overall: The same platform used for the roughly 600 first-cohort repertoires was also used for the roughly 120 validation repertoires, as a later analysis reported.

Whole-study findings and limits: First-cohort TCR clusters tended to co-occur in the roughly 130 validation repertoires, a later analysis found. Testing in vitro showed three CMV-associated chains specific for CMV antigens. Some public TCRs appeared in many individuals, while most sequences were rare.

The chain is built from TRBV30 and TRBJ2-1, with a possible D match to TRBD2 (6 bases). The sequence derives from a woman between 18 and 30 years old in good health and CMV-seropositive. Sequencing was carried out using PBMCs. The CDR3 DNA is TGTGCCTGGAGTGAAACGGGAGTCTACAATGAGCAGTTCTTC. Translation: CAWSETGVYNEQFF.